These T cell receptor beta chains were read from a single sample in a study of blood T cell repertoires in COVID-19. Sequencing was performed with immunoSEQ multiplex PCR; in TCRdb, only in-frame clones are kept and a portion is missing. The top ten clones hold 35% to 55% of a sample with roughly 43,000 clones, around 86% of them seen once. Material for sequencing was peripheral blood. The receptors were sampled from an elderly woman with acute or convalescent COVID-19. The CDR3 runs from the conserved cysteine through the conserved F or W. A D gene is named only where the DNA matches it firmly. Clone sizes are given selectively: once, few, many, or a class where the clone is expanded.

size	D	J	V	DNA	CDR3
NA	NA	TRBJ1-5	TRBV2	TGTGCCAGCAGTGAAGCGGCGGGATTACAGCCCCAGCATTTT	CASSEAAGLQPQHF
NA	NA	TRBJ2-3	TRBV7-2	TGTGCCAGCAGCTTAGGCGGGGTTAGCACAGATACGCAGTATTTT	CASSLGGVSTDTQYF
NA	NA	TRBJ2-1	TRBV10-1	TGCGCCAGCAGTGAGGGCCGGGACACCCCGGGGTTCTTC	CASSEGRDTPGFF
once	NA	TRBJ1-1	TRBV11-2	TGTGCCAGCAGCTTACTCCGGACACCGAACACTGAAGCTTTCTTT	CASSLLRTPNTEAFF
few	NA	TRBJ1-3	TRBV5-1	TGCGCCAGCAGCTTGGCCGGTTACGGAAACACCATATATTTT	CASSLAGYGNTIYF
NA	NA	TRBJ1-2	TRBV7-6	TGTGCCAGCAGCTCCTACAGGGCCCCGCGGGATGGCTACACCTTC	CASSSYRAPRDGYTF
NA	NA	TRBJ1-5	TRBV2	TGTGCCAGCAGGTTACAGGGTGACCAGCCCCAGCATTTT	CASRLQGDQPQHF
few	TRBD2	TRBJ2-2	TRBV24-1	TGTGCCACCAGTGAGCCGACTAGCGGGGGATACACCGGGGAGCTGTTTTTT	CATSEPTSGGYTGELFF
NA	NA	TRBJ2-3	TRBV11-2	TGTGCCAGCAGCTTAGATTGGGGGGCAGATACGCAGTATTTT	CASSLDWGADTQYF
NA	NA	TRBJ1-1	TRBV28	TGTGCCAGCAGTACCTACGGGTCAAACCTGAACACTGAAGCTTTCTTT	CASSTYGSNLNTEAFF
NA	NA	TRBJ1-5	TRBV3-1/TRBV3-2	TGTGCCAGCAGCAAGACAGGTAGCAATCAGCCCCAGCATTTT	CASSKTGSNQPQHF
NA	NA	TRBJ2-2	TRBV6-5	TGTGCCAGCGGAGACGGGGTCACCGGGGAGCTGTTTTTT	CASGDGVTGELFF
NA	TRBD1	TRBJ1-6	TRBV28	TGTGCCAGCAGTTTCACCAGGGGGTACTATAATTCACCCCTCCACTTT	CASSFTRGYYNSPLHF
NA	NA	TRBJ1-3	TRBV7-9	TGTGCCAGCAGCACACCGCTTTATGGTGGAAACACCATATATTTT	CASSTPLYGGNTIYF
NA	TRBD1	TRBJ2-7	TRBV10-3	TGTGCCATCAGTGGACGGGACAGTCTACCCTACGAGCAGTACTTC	CAISGRDSLPYEQYF
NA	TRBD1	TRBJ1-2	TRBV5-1	TGCGCCAGCAGCTTTACCCCGGGACAGGGGGAAGGCTACACCTTC	CASSFTPGQGEGYTF
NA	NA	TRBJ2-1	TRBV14	TGTGCCAGCAGCCAAGATCGGTACAATGAGCAGTTCTTC	CASSQDRYNEQFF
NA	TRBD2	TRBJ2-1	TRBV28	TGTGCCAGCAGTTCTGCGGGGGGGCTCTACAATGAGCAGTTCTTC	CASSSAGGLYNEQFF
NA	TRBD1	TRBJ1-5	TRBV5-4	TGTGCCAGCAGCTTGGACAGGGGTGATCAGCCCCAGCATTTT	CASSLDRGDQPQHF
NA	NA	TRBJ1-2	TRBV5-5	TGTGCCAGCAGCGTGGACCGGGGCTATGGCTACACCTTC	CASSVDRGYGYTF
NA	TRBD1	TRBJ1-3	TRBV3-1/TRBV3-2	TGTGCCAGCAGCCATTACGGGACAGCTGGAAACACCATATATTTT	CASSHYGTAGNTIYF
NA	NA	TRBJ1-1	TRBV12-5	TGTGCTAGTGGTCCGGGTAATTACCACACTGAAGCTTTCTTT	CASGPGNYHTEAFF
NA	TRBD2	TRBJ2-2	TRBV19	TGTGCCAGTAGTATTAAAGCGGGGGGCACCGGGGAGCTGTTTTTT	CASSIKAGGTGELFF
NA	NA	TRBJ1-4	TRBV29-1	TGCAGCGCCACAGCAACTAATGAAAAACTGTTTTTT	CSATATNEKLFF
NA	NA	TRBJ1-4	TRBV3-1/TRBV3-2	TGTGCCAGCAGCCGGAGCCGGACGGGGGGAGGGAATGAAAAACTGTTTTTT	CASSRSRTGGGNEKLFF
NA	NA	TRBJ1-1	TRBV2	TGTGCCAGCAGGAGAGCGGGGGAGGGCACTGAAGCTTTCTTT	CASRRAGEGTEAFF
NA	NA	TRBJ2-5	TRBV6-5	TGTGCCAGCATGGGGGCGGCCCACGGGACCCAGTACTTC	CASMGAAHGTQYF
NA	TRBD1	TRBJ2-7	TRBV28	TGTGCCAGCAGTCCATCCGGACAGGGGAAGTACGAGCAGTACTTC	CASSPSGQGKYEQYF
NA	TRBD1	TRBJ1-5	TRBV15	TGTGCCACCAGCAGAGTGGGGACGGGGGACAGGTTGTTACAGCCCCAGCATTTT	CATSRVGTGDRLLQPQHF
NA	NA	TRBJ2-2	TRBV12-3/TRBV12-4	TGTGCCAGCAGGGCAGGGAACACCGGGGAGCTGTTTTTT	CASRAGNTGELFF
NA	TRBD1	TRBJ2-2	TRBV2	TGTGCCAGCTCCCCTGGGCGGGACAGGGCTACCGGGGAGCTGTTTTTT	CASSPGRDRATGELFF
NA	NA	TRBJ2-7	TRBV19	TGTGCCAGTAGTATTCCAGGGCGGCAGAAAACCTACGAGCAGTACTTC	CASSIPGRQKTYEQYF
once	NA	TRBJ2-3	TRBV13	TGTGCCAGCAGCTTACGGCAGGGTAGCACAGATACGCAGTATTTT	CASSLRQGSTDTQYF
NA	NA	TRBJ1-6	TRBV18	TGTGCCAGCTCACCTGATTTCGGCGGGTCACCCCTCCACTTT	CASSPDFGGSPLHF
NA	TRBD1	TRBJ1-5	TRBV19	TGTGCCACCCAGGGGGGCGGCAATCAGCCCCAGCATTTT	CATQGGGNQPQHF
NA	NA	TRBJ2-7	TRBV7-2	TGTGCCAGCAGCTTCAAGGGGGATGGGGCCTACGAGCAGTACTTC	CASSFKGDGAYEQYF
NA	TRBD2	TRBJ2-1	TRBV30	TGTGCCTGGAGTGCGACGGGGGGGCCCGGTGAGCAGTTCTTC	CAWSATGGPGEQFF
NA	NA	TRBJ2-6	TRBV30	TGTGCCTGGACTTCCGGGGCCAACGTCCTGACTTTC	CAWTSGANVLTF
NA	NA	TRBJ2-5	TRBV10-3	TGTGCCATCAGTGGGGCGGGGGCCCTTCAAGAGACCCAGTACTTC	CAISGAGALQETQYF
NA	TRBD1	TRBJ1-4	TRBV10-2	TGCGCCAGCAGTGAATCCGGACAGGGAGGGGGAGAAAAACTGTTTTTT	CASSESGQGGGEKLFF
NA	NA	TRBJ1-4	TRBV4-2	TGTGCCAGTAGGAGGGACGCAACTAATGAAAAACTGTTTTTT	CASRRDATNEKLFF
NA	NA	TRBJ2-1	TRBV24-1	TGTGCCACCAGTGATGAACTTTACAATGAGCAGTTCTTC	CATSDELYNEQFF
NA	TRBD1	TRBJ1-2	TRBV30	TGTGCCTGGAGTGGTCCCGGGACAGGGGGAGGCTACACCTTC	CAWSGPGTGGGYTF
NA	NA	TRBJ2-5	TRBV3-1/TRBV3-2	TGTGCCAGCAGCCAAGGGCGGGCTCAAGAGACCCAGTACTTC	CASSQGRAQETQYF
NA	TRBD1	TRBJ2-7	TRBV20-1	TGCAGTGCTGGACAGGGCTACGAGCAGTACTTC	CSAGQGYEQYF
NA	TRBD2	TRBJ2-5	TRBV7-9	TGTGCCAGCAGCTTATCGACAGCGGGAGTTAGAGAGACCCAGTACTTC	CASSLSTAGVRETQYF
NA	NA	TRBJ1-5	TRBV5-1	TGCGCCAGCAGCTTGGGAGACACCAATCAGCCCCAGCATTTT	CASSLGDTNQPQHF
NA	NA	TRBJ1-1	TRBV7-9	TGTGCCAGCACCCGAGCGGACGGATCGAACACTGAAGCTTTCTTT	CASTRADGSNTEAFF
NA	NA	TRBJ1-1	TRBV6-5	TGTGCCAGCAGTTACTCTGACAGGATTAACACTGAAGCTTTCTTT	CASSYSDRINTEAFF
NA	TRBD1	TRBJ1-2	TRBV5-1	TGCGCCAGCAGCCCCGACAGGGCTTATGGCTACACCTTC	CASSPDRAYGYTF
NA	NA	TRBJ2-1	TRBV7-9	TGTGCCAGCGCAGGCCCCGAGGGAGGTAATGAGCAGTTCTTC	CASAGPEGGNEQFF
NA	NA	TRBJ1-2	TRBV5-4	TGTGCCAGCAGCTTGCCGCCTAGGACGGGAGCTAACTATGGCTACACCTTC	CASSLPPRTGANYGYTF
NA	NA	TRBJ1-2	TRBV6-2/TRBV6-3	TGTGCCAGCAGCCGTCTAAGAGACTATGGCTACACCTTC	CASSRLRDYGYTF
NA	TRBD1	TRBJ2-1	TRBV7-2	TGTGCCAGCAGCTCAGACAGGGGGCAAAATGAGCAGTTCTTC	CASSSDRGQNEQFF
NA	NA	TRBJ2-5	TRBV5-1	TGCGCCAGCAGCTGGGGGGGGCTTGAGACCCAGTACTTC	CASSWGGLETQYF
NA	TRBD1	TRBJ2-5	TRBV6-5	TGTGCCAGCAGCGACACCGGGACAGGGGTTAAGACCCAGTACTTC	CASSDTGTGVKTQYF
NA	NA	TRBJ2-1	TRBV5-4	TGTGCCAGCAGCTCACTAGCTCCGGTCAATGAGCAGTTCTTC	CASSSLAPVNEQFF
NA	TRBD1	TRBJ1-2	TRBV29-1	TGCAGCGCCGGGGACAGAGCTAACTATGGCTACACCTTC	CSAGDRANYGYTF
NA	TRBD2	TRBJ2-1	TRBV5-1	TGCGCCAGCAGCGGGGGAGCGGGGAGCCTGTTGGATGAGCAGTTCTTC	CASSGGAGSLLDEQFF
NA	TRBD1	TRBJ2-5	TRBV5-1	TGCGCCAGCAGCCTCCAACCAGGGGGAACAGAGACCCAGTACTTC	CASSLQPGGTETQYF